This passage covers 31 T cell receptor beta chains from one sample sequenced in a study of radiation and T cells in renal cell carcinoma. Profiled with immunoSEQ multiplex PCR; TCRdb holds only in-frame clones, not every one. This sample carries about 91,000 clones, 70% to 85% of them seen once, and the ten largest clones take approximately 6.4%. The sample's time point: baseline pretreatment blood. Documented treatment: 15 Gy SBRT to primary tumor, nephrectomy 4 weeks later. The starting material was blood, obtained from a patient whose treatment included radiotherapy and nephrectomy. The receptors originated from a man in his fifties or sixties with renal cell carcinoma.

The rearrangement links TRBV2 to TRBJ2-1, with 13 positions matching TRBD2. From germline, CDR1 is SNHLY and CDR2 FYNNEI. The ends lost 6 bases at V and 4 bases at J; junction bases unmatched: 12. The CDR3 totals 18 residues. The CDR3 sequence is CASSPTLELAGGYNEQFF. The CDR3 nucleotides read TGTGCCAGCAGCCCGACCTTAGAACTAGCGGGAGGGTACAATGAGCAGTTCTTC.

The CDR3 is CASSRDYSNQPQHF. For the CDR3, the DNA is TGCGCCAGCAGCCGTGATTATAGCAATCAGCCCCAGCATTTT. The rearrangement joins TRBV4-1 to TRBJ1-5; the D is unclear. Germline V gene sequence: CDR1 MGHRA, CDR2 YSYEKL. This CDR3 spans 14 amino acids. V was clipped by 4 bases and J by 0 bases, with 7 bases between them.

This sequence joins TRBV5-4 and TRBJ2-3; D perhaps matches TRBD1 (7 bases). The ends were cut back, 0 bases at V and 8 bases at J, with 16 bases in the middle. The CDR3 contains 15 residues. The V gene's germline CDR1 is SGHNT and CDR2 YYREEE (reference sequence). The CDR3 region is CASSLAGNQGGTQYF. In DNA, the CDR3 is TGTGCCAGCAGCTTGGCCGGAAACCAGGGGGGTACGCAGTATTTT.

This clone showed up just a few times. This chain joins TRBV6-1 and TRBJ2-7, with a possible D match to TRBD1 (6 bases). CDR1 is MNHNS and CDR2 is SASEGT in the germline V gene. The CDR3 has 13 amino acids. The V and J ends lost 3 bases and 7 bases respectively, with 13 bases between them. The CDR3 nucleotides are TGTGCCAGCAGTGAGTTGGGGGCTCGGGAGCAGTACTTC. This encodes CASSELGAREQYF.

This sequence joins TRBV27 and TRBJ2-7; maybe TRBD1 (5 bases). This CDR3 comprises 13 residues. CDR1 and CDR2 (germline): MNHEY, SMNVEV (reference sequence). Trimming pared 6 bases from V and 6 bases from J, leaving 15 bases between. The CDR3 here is CASRTINRPEQYF. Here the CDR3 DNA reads TGTGCCAGCAGGACGATAAACAGGCCCGAGCAGTACTTC.

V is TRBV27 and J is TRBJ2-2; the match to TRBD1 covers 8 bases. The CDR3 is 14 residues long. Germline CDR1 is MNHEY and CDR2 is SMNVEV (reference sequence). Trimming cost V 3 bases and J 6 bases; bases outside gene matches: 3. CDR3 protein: CASSLYRGAGELFF. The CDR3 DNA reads TGTGCCAGCAGTTTGTACAGGGGGGCCGGGGAGCTGTTTTTT.

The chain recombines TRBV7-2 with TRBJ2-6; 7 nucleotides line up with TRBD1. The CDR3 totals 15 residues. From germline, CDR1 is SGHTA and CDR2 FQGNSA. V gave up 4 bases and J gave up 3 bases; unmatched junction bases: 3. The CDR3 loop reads CASSSTGLGANVLTF. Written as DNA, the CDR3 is TGTGCCAGCAGCTCGACAGGGCTTGGGGCCAACGTCCTGACTTTC. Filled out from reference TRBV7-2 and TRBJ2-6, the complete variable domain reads GAGVSQSPSNKVTEKGKDVELRCDPISGHTALYWYRQSLGQGLEFLIYFQGNSAPDKSGLPSDRFSAERTGGSVSTLTIQRTQQEDSAVYLCASSSTGLGANVLTFGAGSRLTVL.

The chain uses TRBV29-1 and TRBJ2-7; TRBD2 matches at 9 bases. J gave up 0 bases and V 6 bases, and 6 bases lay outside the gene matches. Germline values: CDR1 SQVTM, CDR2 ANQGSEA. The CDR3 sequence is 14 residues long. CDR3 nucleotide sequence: TGCAGCGTCGCTAAGACTAGCGGCTCCTACGAGCAGTACTTC. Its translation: CSVAKTSGSYEQYF.

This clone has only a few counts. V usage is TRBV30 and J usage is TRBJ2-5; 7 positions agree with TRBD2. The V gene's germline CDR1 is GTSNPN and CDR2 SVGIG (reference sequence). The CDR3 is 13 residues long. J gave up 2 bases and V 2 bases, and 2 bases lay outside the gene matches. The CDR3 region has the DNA TGTGCCTGGAGTAGGGGACTACAAGAGACCCAGTACTTC. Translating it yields CAWSRGLQETQYF.

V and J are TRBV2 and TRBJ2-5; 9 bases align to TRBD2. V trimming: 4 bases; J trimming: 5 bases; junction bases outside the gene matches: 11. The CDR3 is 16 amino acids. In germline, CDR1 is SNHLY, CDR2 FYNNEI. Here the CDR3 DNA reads TGTGCCAGCAGTGCAACTTCGGGACTAGCAGCGGAGACCCAGTACTTC. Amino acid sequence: CASSATSGLAAETQYF.

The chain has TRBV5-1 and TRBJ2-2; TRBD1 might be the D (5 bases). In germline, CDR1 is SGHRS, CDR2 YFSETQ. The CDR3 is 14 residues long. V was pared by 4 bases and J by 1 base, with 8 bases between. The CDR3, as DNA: TGCGCCAGCAGCCGCGGACAGAACACCGGGGAGCTGTTTTTT. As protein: CASSRGQNTGELFF.

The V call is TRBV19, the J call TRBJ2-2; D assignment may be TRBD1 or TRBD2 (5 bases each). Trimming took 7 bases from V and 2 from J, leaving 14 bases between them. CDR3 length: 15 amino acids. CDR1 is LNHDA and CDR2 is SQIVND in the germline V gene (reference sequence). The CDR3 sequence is CASKTGGRNTGELFF. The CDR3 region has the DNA TGTGCCAGTAAAACAGGAGGAAGAAACACCGGGGAGCTGTTTTTT.

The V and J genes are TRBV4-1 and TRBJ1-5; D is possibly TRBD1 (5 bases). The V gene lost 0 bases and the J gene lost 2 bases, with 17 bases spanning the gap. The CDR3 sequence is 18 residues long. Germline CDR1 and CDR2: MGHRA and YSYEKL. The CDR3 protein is CASSQELVVGLGNQPQHF. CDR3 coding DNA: TGCGCCAGCAGCCAAGAATTGGTGGTGGGACTCGGCAATCAGCCCCAGCATTTT.

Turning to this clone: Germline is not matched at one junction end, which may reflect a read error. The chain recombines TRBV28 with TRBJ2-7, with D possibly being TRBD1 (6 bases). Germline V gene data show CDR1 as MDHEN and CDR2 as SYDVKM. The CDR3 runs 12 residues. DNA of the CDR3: TGTGCCAGCAGTTGGGAACAGGGCGCCAGGAACTTC. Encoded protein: CASSWEQGARNF. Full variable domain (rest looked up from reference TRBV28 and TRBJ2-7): DVKVTQSSRYLVKRTGEKVFLECVQDMDHENMFWYRQDPGLGLRLIYFSYDVKMKEKGDIPEGYSVSREKKERFSLILESASTNQTSMYLCASSWEQGARNFGPGTRLTVT.

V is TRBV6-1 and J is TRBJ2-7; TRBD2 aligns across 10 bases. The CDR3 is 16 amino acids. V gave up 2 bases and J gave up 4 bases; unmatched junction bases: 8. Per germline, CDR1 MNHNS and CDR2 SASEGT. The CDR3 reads CASSESLGLAVYEQYF. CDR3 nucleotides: TGTGCCAGCAGTGAAAGTTTAGGACTAGCGGTTTACGAGCAGTACTTC.

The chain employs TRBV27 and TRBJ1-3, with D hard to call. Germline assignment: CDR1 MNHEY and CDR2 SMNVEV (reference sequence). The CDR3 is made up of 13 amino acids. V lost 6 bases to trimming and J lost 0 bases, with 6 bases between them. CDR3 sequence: CASRLLSGNTIYF. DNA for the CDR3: TGTGCCAGCAGACTCCTCTCTGGAAACACCATATATTTT.

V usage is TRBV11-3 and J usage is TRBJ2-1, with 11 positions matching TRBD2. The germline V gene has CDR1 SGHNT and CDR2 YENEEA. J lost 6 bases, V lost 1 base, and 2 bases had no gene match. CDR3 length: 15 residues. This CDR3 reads CASSLGGLAANEQFF. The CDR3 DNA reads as TGTGCCAGCAGCTTAGGGGGACTAGCGGCCAATGAGCAGTTCTTC.

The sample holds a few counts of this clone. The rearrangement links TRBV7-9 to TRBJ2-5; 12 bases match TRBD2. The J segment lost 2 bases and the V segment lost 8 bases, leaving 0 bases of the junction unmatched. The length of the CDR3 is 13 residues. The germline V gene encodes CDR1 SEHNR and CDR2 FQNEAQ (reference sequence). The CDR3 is CASGLAGQETQYF. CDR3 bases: TGTGCCAGCGGACTAGCGGGACAAGAGACCCAGTACTTC.

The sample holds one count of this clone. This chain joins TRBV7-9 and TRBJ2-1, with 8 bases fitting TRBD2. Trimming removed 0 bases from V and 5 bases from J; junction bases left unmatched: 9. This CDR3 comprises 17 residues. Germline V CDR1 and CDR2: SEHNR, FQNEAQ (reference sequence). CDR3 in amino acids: CASSLAVSGLADNEQFF. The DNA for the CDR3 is TGTGCCAGCAGCTTAGCTGTGTCAGGACTAGCAGACAATGAGCAGTTCTTC.

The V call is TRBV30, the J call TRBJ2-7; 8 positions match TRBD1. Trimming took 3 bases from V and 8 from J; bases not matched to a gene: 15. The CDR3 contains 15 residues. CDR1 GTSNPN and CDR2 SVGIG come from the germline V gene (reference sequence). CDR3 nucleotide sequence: TGTGCCTGGAGGTTCGGAGGACAGGGCGGTGGCAAGCAGTACTTC. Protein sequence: CAWRFGGQGGGKQYF.

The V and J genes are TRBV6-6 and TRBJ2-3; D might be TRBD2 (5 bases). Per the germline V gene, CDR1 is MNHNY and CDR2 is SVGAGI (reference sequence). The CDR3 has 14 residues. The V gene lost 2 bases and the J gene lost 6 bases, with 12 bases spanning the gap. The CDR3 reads CASSYAGGDDTQYF. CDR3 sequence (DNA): TGTGCCAGCAGTTACGCTGGAGGTGACGATACGCAGTATTTT.

The CDR3 here is CASGNRWTRSDEQFF. Written as DNA, the CDR3 is TGTGCCAGCGGTAACCGCTGGACTAGGAGCGACGAGCAGTTCTTC. The rearrangement uses TRBV27 and TRBJ2-1; 7 nucleotides align to TRBD2. After removal of 8 bases from V and 10 bases from J, the junction contained 17 bases not matched to a gene. This CDR3 has 15 residues. Germline values: CDR1 MNHEY, CDR2 SMNVEV (reference sequence).

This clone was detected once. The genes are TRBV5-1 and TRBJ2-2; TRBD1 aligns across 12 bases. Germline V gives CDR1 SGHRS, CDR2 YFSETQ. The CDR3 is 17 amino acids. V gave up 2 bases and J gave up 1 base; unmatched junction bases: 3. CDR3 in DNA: TGCGCCAGCAGCTTTGGGACAGGGGGCGGGAACACCGGGGAGCTGTTTTTT. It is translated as CASSFGTGGGNTGELFF. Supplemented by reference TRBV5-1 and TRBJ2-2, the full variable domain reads KAGVTQTPRYLIKTRGQQVTLSCSPISGHRSVSWYQQTPGQGLQFLFEYFSETQRNKGNFPGRFSGRQFSNSRSEMNVSTLELGDSALYLCASSFGTGGGNTGELFFGEGSRLTVL.

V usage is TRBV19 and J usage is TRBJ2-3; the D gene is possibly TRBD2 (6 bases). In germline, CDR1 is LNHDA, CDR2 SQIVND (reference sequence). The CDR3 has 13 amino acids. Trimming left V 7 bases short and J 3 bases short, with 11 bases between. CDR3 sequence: CASTTTSTDTQYF. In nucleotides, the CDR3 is TGTGCCAGTACCACGACTAGTACAGATACGCAGTATTTT.

The CDR3 protein is CASRETGSQYSNQPQHF. Written as DNA, the CDR3 is TGTGCCAGCAGGGAGACAGGGTCCCAGTATAGCAATCAGCCCCAGCATTTT. V usage is TRBV28 and J usage is TRBJ1-5; TRBD1 aligns across 7 bases. From germline, CDR1 is MDHEN and CDR2 SYDVKM. Germline trimming cut 6 bases from V and 0 bases from J; bases unmatched to any gene: 11. The CDR3 length is 17 residues.

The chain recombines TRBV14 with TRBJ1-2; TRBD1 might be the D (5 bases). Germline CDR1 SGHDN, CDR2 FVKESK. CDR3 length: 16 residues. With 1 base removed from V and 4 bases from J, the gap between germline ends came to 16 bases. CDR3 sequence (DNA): TGTGCCAGCAGCCAAGTAGGAATCGACAGAAGCTATGGCTACACCTTC. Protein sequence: CASSQVGIDRSYGYTF. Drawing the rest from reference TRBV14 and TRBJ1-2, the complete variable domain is EAGVTQFPSHSVIEKGQTVTLRCDPISGHDNLYWYRRVMGKEIKFLLHFVKESKQDESGMPNNRFLAERTGGTYSTLKVQPAELEDSGVYFCASSQVGIDRSYGYTFGSGTRLTVV.

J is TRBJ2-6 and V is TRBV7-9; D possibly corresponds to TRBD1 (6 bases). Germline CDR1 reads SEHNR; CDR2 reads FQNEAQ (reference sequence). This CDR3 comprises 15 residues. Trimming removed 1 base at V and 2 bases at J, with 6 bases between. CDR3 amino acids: CASSLEGAGANVLTF. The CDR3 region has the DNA TGTGCCAGCAGCTTAGAGGGGGCTGGGGCCAACGTCCTGACTTTC.

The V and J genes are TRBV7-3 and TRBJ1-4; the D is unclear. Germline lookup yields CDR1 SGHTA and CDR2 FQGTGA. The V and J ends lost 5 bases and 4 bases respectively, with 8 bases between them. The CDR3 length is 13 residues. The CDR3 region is CASSPEGNEKLFF. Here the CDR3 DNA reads TGTGCCAGCAGCCCCGAAGGTAATGAAAAACTGTTTTTT.

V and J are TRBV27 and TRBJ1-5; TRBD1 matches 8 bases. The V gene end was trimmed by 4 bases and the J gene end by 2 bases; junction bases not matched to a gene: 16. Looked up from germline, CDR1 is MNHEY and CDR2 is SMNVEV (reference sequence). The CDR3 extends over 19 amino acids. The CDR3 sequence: CASSSIGRGHSGGNQPQHF. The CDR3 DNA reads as TGTGCCAGCAGTTCTATTGGCAGGGGGCACTCGGGTGGCAATCAGCCCCAGCATTTT.

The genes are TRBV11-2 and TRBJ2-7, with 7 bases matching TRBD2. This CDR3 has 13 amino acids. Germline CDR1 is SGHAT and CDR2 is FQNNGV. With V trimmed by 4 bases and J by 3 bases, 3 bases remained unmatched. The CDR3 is CASSWGGSYEQYF. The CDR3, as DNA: TGTGCCAGCAGCTGGGGGGGAAGCTACGAGCAGTACTTC.

The CDR3 DNA is TGTGCCAGCAGCCGCCCCGGGACTAGCAATAATGAGCAGTTCTTC. Translation: CASSRPGTSNNEQFF. This sequence joins TRBV7-9 and TRBJ2-1; 9 bases agree with TRBD2. The CDR3 totals 15 residues. The germline gives CDR1 SEHNR, CDR2 FQNEAQ (reference sequence). The ends lost 5 bases at V and 7 bases at J; junction bases unmatched: 9.